This T cell receptor (beta chain) derives from a study of CD4 T cell repertoires in COVID-19. V dropped 6 bases and J dropped 7; count of bases not matched to a gene: 14. The CDR3 has 15 residues. Per germline, CDR1 MDHEN and CDR2 SYDVKM. Assay used: immunoSEQ multiplex PCR; TCRdb lists only in-frame clones, some missing. This sample carries some 80,000 clones, approximately 83% of them seen once, and the ten largest clones take 0.45% to 0.6%. Findings and caveats of the study: Suggested intraclonal diversification: top SARS-CoV-2-reactive clonotypes appeared in two or three memory subsets. SARS-CoV and/or HKU1 spike cultures shared between 7 and 25% of SARS-CoV-2 clonotypes.

In the case of this clone: What it binds is not known.

These memory T cells were uncultured and sequenced directly after ex vivo isolation. The gene calls are TRBV28 and TRBJ2-7, with TRBD1 matching 8 bases. Sequencing was performed on CD4+ T cells from peripheral blood, taken after recovery from COVID-19. This receptor was obtained from a human donor who had COVID-19. The CDR3 region is CASSLPVQGAREQYF. The CDR3 coding sequence is TGTGCCAGCAGCCTCCCCGTCCAGGGGGCGCGTGAGCAGTACTTC.